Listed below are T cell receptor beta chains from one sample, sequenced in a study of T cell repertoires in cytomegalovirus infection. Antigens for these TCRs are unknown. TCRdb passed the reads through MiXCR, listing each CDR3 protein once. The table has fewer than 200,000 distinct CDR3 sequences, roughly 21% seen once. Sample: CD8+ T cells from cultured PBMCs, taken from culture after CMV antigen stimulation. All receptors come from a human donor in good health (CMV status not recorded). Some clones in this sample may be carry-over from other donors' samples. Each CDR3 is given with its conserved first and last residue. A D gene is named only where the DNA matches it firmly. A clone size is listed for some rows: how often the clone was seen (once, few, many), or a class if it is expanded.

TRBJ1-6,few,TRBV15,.,CATSRYPPPAGDSPLHF,TGTGCCACCAGCAGATACCCTCCCCCGGCAGGGGATTCACCCCTCCACTTT
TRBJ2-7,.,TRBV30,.,CALQTYEQYF,TGTGCTCTACAGACCTACGAGCAGTACTTC
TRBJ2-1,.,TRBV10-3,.,CATLGVKNEQFF,TGTGCCACGCTGGGGGTCAAGAATGAGCAGTTCTTC
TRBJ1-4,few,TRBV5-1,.,CASSPDEENEKLFF,TGCGCCAGCAGCCCGGACGAGGAGAATGAAAAACTGTTTTTT
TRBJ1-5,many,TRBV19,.,CASRSRGYNQPQHF,TGTGCCAGTAGGTCCCGGGGCTACAATCAGCCCCAGCATTTT
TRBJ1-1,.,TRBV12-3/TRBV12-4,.,CASSLAPLNEAFF,TGTGCCAGCAGTTTAGCCCCACTCAACGAAGCTTTCTTT
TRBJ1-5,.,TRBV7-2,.,CASSLTLYSNQPQHF,TGTGCCAGCAGTTTAACTCTATATAGCAATCAGCCCCAGCATTTT
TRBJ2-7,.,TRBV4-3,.,CASSQDLAWQSSYEQYF,TGCGCCAGCAGCCAAGATCTGGCCTGGCAGAGCTCCTACGAGCAGTACTTC
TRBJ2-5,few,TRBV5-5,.,CASSLGTTETQYF,TGTGCCAGCAGCTTGGGGACAACAGAGACCCAGTACTTC
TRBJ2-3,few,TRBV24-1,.,CATSDTLYSASTDTQYF,TGTGCCACCAGTGATACCCTTTACAGCGCTAGCACAGATACGCAGTATTTT
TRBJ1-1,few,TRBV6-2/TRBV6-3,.,CASSFRSEAFF,TGTGCCAGCAGCTTTCGGAGTGAAGCTTTCTTT
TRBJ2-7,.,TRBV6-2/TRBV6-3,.,CASSLRWAGEHEQYF,TGTGCCAGCAGCCTACGATGGGCAGGGGAGCACGAGCAGTACTTC
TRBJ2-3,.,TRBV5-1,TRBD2,CASSLTPGGRRADTQYF,TGCGCCAGCAGCTTGACCCCGGGGGGAAGGCGAGCAGATACGCAGTATTTT
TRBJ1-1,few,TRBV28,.,CASRWGNTEAFF,TGTGCCAGCAGGTGGGGGAACACTGAAGCTTTCTTT
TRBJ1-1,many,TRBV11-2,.,CASTATGTLGLNTEAFF,TGTGCCAGCACCGCAACCGGCACCCTCGGGTTGAACACTGAAGCTTTCTTT
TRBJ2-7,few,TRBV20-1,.,CSALEPGPMGYEQYF,TGCAGTGCTCTCGAACCGGGCCCCATGGGCTACGAGCAGTACTTC
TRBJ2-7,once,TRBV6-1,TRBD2,CASKTGAGGHASHYYEQYF,TGTGCCAGCAAAACGGGAGCGGGGGGCCACGCTTCCCACTACTACGAGCAGTACTTC
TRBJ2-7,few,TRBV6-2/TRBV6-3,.,CASSPGTSSSYEQYF,TGTGCCAGCAGCCCCGGGACATCGAGCTCCTACGAGCAGTACTTC
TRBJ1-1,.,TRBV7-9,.,CASSGGITEAFF,TGTGCCAGCAGTGGGGGAATCACTGAAGCTTTCTTT
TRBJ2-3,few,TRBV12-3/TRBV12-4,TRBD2,CASRLSGGATDTQYF,TGTGCCAGCAGACTGAGCGGGGGGGCAACAGATACGCAGTATTTT
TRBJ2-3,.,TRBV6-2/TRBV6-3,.,CASSNPGLPSDTQYF,TGTGCCAGCAGTAACCCGGGACTCCCCTCAGATACGCAGTATTTT
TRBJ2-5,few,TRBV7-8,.,CASSSPETARETQYF,TGTGCCAGCAGCTCGCCGGAAACGGCGAGAGAGACCCAGTACTTC
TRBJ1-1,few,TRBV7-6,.,CASSTGQRDEAFF,TGTGCCAGCAGCACCGGACAGCGAGATGAAGCTTTCTTT
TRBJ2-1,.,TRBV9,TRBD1,CASSGSGTGYNEQFF,TGTGCCAGCAGCGGTTCCGGGACAGGTTACAATGAGCAGTTCTTC
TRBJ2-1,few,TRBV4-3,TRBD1,CASSQGGQGFYNEQFF,TGCGCCAGCAGCCAAGGGGGACAGGGGTTCTACAATGAGCAGTTCTTC
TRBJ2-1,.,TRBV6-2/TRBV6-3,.,CATDGGSEQFF,TGTGCCACCGACGGGGGCTCTGAGCAGTTCTTC
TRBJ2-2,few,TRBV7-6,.,CASSLKARELFF,TGTGCCAGCAGCTTGAAAGCCAGGGAGCTGTTTTTT
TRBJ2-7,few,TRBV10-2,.,CASSPHGAGRYEQYF,TGCGCCAGCAGTCCCCACGGCGCCGGACGCTACGAGCAGTACTTC
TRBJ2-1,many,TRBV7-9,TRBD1,CASSLTWDSPFNEQFF,TGTGCCAGCAGCTTAACGTGGGACAGCCCTTTCAATGAGCAGTTCTTC
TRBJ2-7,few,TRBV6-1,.,CASTGTPYEQYF,TGTGCCAGCACTGGGACTCCTTACGAGCAGTACTTC
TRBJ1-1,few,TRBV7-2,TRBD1,CASSWTGLNTEAFF,TGTGCCAGCAGCTGGACAGGGTTGAACACTGAAGCTTTCTTT
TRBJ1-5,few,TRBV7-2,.,CASSLHTGLVNQPQHF,TGTGCCAGCAGCTTGCATACAGGGCTGGTTAATCAGCCCCAGCATTTT
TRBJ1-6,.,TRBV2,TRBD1,CASSEAVTGGRSPLHF,TGTGCCAGCAGTGAAGCGGTGACAGGGGGCCGGTCACCCCTCCACTTT
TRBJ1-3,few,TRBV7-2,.,CASSLASGIRPGNTIYF,TGTGCCAGCAGCTTAGCGAGTGGCATTAGACCTGGAAACACCATATATTTT
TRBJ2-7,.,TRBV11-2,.,CASSLGFRGYEQYF,TGTGCCAGCAGCTTAGGTTTCAGAGGCTACGAGCAGTACTTC
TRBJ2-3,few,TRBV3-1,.,CASSQESGFTDTQYF,TGTGCCAGCAGCCAAGAATCGGGATTCACAGATACGCAGTATTTT
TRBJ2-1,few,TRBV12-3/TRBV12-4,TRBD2,CASTLGRGKFF,TGTGCCAGCACCCTTGGGAGGGGCAAGTTCTTC
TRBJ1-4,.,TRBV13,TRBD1,CASSSRGGTNEKLFF,TGTGCCAGCAGCTCCAGGGGGGGAACTAATGAAAAACTGTTTTTT
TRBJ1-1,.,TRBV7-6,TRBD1,CASSRTGAIEAFF,TGTGCCAGCAGCCGGACAGGGGCTATCGAAGCTTTCTTT
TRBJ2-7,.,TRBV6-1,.,CARYRDRLYEQYF,TGTGCCAGGTACCGGGACCGCCTGTACGAGCAGTACTTC
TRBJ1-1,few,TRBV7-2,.,CASSYRGGAASPPEAFF,TGTGCCAGCAGCTATAGAGGAGGGGCAGCCTCTCCCCCTGAAGCTTTCTTT
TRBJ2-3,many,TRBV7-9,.,CASSTPELTYTQYF,TGTGCCAGCAGCACCCCCGAACTCACCTATACGCAGTATTTT
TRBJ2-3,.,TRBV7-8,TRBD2,CASSLERRGTRTDTQYF,TGTGCCAGCAGCTTAGAAAGGCGGGGGACCCGCACAGATACGCAGTATTTT
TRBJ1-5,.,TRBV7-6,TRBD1,CASGTGTGVNQPQHF,TGTGCCAGCGGGACCGGGACAGGGGTCAATCAGCCCCAGCATTTT
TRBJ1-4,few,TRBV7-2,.,CASSLARGTPNEKLFF,TGTGCCAGCAGCTTAGCGCGGGGGACACCGAATGAAAAACTGTTTTTT
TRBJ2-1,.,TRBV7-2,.,CASSLRGVRFF,TGTGCCAGCAGCTTAAGAGGAGTTAGGTTCTTC
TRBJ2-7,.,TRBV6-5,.,CASSYSPDSAYEQYF,TGTGCCAGCAGTTACTCTCCTGACAGCGCCTACGAGCAGTACTTC
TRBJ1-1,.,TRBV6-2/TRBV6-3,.,CASSWMGGSGTEAFF,TGTGCCAGCAGCTGGATGGGGGGATCGGGCACTGAAGCTTTCTTT
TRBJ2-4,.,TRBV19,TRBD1,CARTRQGSKNIQYF,TGTGCCAGAACACGACAGGGATCCAAAAACATTCAGTACTTC
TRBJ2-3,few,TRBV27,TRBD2,CASSGAGGRHTQYF,TGTGCCAGCAGTGGGGCGGGGGGCCGACATACGCAGTATTTT
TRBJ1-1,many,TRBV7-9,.,CASKPTSGTEAFF,TGTGCCAGCAAGCCGACTTCGGGGACTGAAGCTTTCTTT
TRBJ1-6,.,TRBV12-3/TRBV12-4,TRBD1,CASTPSRDRRHSSYNSPLHF,TGTGCCAGCACCCCCTCCCGGGACAGGCGTCACAGCTCCTATAATTCACCCCTCCACTTT
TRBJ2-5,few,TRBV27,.,CASSSGQTGSQYF,TGTGCCAGCAGCTCCGGACAGACCGGGTCCCAGTACTTC